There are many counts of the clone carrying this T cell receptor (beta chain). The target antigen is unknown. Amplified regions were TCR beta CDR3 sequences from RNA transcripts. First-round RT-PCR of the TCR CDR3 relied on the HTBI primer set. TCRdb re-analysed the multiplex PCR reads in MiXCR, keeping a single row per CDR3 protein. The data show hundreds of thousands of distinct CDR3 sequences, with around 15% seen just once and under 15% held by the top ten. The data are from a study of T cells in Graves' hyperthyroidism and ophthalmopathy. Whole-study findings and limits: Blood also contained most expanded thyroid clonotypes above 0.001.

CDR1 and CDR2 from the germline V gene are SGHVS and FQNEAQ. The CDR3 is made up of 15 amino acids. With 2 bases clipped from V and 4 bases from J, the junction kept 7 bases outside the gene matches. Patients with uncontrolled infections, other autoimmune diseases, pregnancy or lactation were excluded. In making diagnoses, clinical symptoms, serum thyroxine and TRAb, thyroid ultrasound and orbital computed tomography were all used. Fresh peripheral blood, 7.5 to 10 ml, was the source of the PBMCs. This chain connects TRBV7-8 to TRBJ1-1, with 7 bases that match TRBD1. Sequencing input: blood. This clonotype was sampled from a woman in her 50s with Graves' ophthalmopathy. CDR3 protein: CASSLFAGGSTEAFF. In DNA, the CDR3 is TGTGCCAGCAGCTTATTCGCAGGGGGAAGCACTGAAGCTTTCTTT.